This T cell receptor beta chain was profiled in a study of control samples from healthy donors and cancer patients. The trim removed 4 bases at V and 1 base at J, leaving 5 bases unmatched. This CDR3 spans 16 amino acids. Per the germline V gene, CDR1 is SGHTS and CDR2 is YDEGEE. Sequencing used immunoSEQ multiplex PCR; TCRdb keeps in-frame clones, though not all of them. The profile shows tens of thousands of clones, around 87% of them singletons. Sequencing was carried out using blood. This TCR derives from a man aged 45-60 years in good health. The chain recombines TRBV5-8 with TRBJ1-1, with 12 nucleotides matching TRBD1. The CDR3 DNA reads as TGTGCCAGCAGCCGGGACAGGGGGCAGCGGAACACTGAAGCTTTCTTT. It is translated as CASSRDRGQRNTEAFF.